This TCR beta chain was recorded in a study of T cells expressing NK-cell markers. The CDR3 consists of 14 residues. From germline, CDR1 is MGHDK and CDR2 SYGVNS. TCRdb reanalyzed the 5' RACE reads, giving one entry per CDR3 protein sequence and no DNA. The repertoire table contains some 120,000 distinct CDR3 sequences. The genes are TRBV25-1 and TRBJ2-7. This clonotype was obtained from a woman between 18 and 75 years old in good health. The sequenced material came from blood T cells: a sorted CD56 or NKG2C T cell subset, CD4+ or CD8+ T cells, or bulk PBMC T cells (not recorded which). The CDR3 spells CATTELGRPYEQYF.